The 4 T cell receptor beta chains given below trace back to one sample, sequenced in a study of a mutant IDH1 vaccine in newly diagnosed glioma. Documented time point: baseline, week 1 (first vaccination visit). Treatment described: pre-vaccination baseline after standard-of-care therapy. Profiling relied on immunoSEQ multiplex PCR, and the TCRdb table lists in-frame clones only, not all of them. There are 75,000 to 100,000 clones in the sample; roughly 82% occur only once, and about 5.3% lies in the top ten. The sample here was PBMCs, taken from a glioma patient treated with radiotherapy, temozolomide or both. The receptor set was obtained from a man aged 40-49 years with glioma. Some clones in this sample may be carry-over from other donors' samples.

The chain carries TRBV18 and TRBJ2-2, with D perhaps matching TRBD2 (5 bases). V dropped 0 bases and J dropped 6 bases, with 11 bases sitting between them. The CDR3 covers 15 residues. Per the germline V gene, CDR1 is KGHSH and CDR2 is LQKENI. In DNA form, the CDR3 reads TGTGCCAGCTCACCACCAGTAGGAGGTCCCGGGGAGCTGTTTTTT. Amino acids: CASSPPVGGPGELFF.

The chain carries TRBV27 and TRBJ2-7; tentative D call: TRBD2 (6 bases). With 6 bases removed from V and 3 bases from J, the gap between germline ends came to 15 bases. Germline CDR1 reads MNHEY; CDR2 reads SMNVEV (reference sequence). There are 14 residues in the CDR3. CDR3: CASRPQGTRYEQYF. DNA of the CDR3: TGTGCCAGCAGGCCGCAAGGGACTCGCTACGAGCAGTACTTC.

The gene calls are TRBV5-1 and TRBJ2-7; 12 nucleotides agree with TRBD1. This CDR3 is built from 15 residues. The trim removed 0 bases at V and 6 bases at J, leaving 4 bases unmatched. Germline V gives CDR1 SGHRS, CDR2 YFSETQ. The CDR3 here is CASSLGGTGGTEQYF. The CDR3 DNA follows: TGCGCCAGCAGCTTGGGAGGGACAGGGGGCACCGAGCAGTACTTC.

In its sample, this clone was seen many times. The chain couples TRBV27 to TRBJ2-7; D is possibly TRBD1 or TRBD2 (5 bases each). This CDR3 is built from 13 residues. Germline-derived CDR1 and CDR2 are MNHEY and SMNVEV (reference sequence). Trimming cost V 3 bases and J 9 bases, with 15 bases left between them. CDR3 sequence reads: CASSFGAYGWQYF. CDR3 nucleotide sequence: TGTGCCAGCAGTTTCGGGGCGTATGGTTGGCAGTACTTC.